This T cell receptor (beta chain) was sequenced during a study of cytomegalovirus exposure and HLA in healthy donors. Study-level results: CMV antigen specificity was confirmed in vitro for a few CMV-associated chains. Per published reports, the classifier diagnosed cytomegalovirus status with high specificity and sensitivity. Serostatus for CMV was the only available immune exposure information. In a later analysis, TCR beta V- and J-gene trimming showed a link to a missense DCLRE1C variant.

Points on this clone: Its antigen is not identified.

Germline V CDR1 and CDR2: LNHNV, YYDKDF (reference sequence). The J segment lost 6 bases and the V segment lost 0 bases, leaving 18 bases of the junction unmatched. CDR3 length: 19 amino acids. A multiplex PCR was run with 60 Vbeta primers and 13 Jbeta primers. Profiling relied on immunoSEQ multiplex PCR, and the TCRdb table lists in-frame clones only, not all of them. In the table there are 120,000 or so clones, 75% of which are singletons. The receptor comes from a woman in her forties in good health and CMV-seropositive. What was sequenced was PBMCs. The V call is TRBV15, the J call TRBJ1-2; 8 positions match TRBD1. CDR3 sequence (DNA): TGTGCCACCAGCAGAGAGTTGAGGGACAGGCGTCCGTATTGGGATGGCTACACCTTC. This codes for CATSRELRDRRPYWDGYTF. The variable domain in full, completed from reference TRBV15 and TRBJ1-2, reads DAMVIQNPRYQVTQFGKPVTLSCSQTLNHNVMYWYQQKSSQAPKLLFHYYDKDFNNEADTPDNFQSRRPNTSFCFLDIRSPGLGDTAMYLCATSRELRDRRPYWDGYTFGSGTRLTVV.